The 23 T cell receptor beta chains in this list originate from one sample, sequenced in a study of identical twins. TCRdb ran MiXCR on the 5' RACE reads and lists one entry per CDR3 protein. The sample lists about 300,000 distinct CDR3 sequences; 9% to 15% were seen once. The sample also formed part of further work on yellow fever vaccine responses in identical twins.

Sequencing used CD8+ T cells sorted from blood. These receptors all stem from a woman aged 18 to 35 in good health.

There are a few counts of this clonotype. The V call is TRBV11-2, the J call TRBJ2-1; D uncertain. The CDR3 is 13 amino acids. From germline, CDR1 is SGHAT and CDR2 FQNNGV. Trimming removed 5 bases at V and 9 bases at J, with 14 bases between. CDR3 residues: CASSPILDFEQFF. The CDR3 DNA sequence: TGTGCCAGCAGCCCCATCCTAGATTTTGAGCAGTTCTTC.

This clonotype was seen a few times. The rearrangement uses TRBV4-2 and TRBJ1-4; tentative D call: TRBD1 (5 bases). V dropped 3 bases and J dropped 0 bases, with 14 bases sitting between them. The CDR3 totals 17 residues. The germline gives CDR1 LGHNA, CDR2 YNFKEQ. CDR3 region: CASSQAGWQTTNEKLFF. CDR3 DNA sequence: TGTGCCAGCAGCCAGGCAGGGTGGCAGACAACTAATGAAAAACTGTTTTTT.

This clonotype was observed a few times. This chain links TRBV6-1 with TRBJ1-5, with 11 bases aligning to TRBD1. V was clipped by 1 base and J by 3 bases; unmatched bases: 2. This CDR3 contains 16 residues. Germline V gene data show CDR1 as MNHNS and CDR2 as SASEGT. CDR3 region: CASSEGTGGSNQPQHF. CDR3 nucleotide sequence: TGTGCCAGCAGTGAAGGGACAGGGGGCTCCAATCAGCCCCAGCATTTT.

This clonotype was seen more than once but under ten times. The CDR3 DNA reads TGTGCCAGCAGCTTTGGACAGGGCATGAACACTGAAGCTTTCTTT. Its protein product is CASSFGQGMNTEAFF. The chain links TRBV7-9 to TRBJ1-1; the match to TRBD1 covers 8 bases. With 3 bases clipped from V and 0 bases from J, the junction kept 3 bases outside the gene matches. Germline CDR1 SEHNR, CDR2 FQNEAQ (reference sequence). The CDR3 sequence is 15 residues long.

The J gene is TRBJ1-1, the V gene TRBV12-3 or TRBV12-4; the match to TRBD1 covers 7 bases. After removal of 6 bases from V and 6 bases from J, the junction contained 19 bases not matched to a gene. This CDR3 is built from 17 residues. The CDR3 reads CASSQSTDRAGFPEAFF. Written as DNA, the CDR3 is TGTGCCAGCAGCCAAAGTACCGACAGGGCTGGATTTCCTGAAGCTTTCTTT.

The V gene is TRBV6-1, the J gene TRBJ2-5; TRBD1 matches at 10 bases. This CDR3 contains 16 residues. J lost 1 base, V lost 4 bases, and 6 bases had no gene match. Per germline, CDR1 MNHNS and CDR2 SASEGT. The DNA for the CDR3 is TGTGCCAGCAGTGCGTGGACAGGGGGGAGCCAAGAGACCCAGTACTTC. It codes for CASSAWTGGSQETQYF.

The chain uses TRBV27 and TRBJ2-1; 11 bases agree with TRBD1. Germline loops: CDR1 MNHEY, CDR2 SMNVEV (reference sequence). This CDR3 contains 14 residues. Trimming cost V 6 bases and J 8 bases; bases outside gene matches: 6. For the CDR3, the DNA is TGTGCCAGCAGCTCGGGGACAGGGGGACATGAGCAGTTCTTC. Translating gives CASSSGTGGHEQFF.

The chain links TRBV3-1 to TRBJ2-1; 9 bases map to TRBD2. CDR1 and CDR2 (germline): LGHDT, YNNKEL (reference sequence). The CDR3 totals 18 residues. V was clipped by 1 base and J by 4 bases; unmatched bases: 11. The CDR3 region is CASSQAGLTSGTYNEQFF. The CDR3 region has the DNA TGTGCCAGCAGCCAAGCAGGCCTGACTAGCGGAACATACAATGAGCAGTTCTTC.

This clonotype came up a few times. V is TRBV15 and J is TRBJ2-1; D is unresolved. The germline V gene has CDR1 LNHNV and CDR2 YYDKDF (reference sequence). This CDR3 is 14 amino acids long. V gave up 2 bases and J gave up 8 bases, with 13 bases separating them. The DNA of the CDR3 is TGTGCCACCAGCAGATCCTCTCCGGTGGATGAGCAGTTCTTC. The encoded protein is CATSRSSPVDEQFF.

The V gene is TRBV20-1, the J gene TRBJ2-7; D tentatively fits TRBD1 or TRBD2 (5 bases each). This CDR3 has 13 amino acids. Trimming left V 3 bases short and J 1 base short, with 10 bases between. Germline values: CDR1 DFQATT, CDR2 SNEGSKA (reference sequence). In DNA, the CDR3 is TGCAGTGCTAGGGGGGTTGGATCCTACGAGCAGTACGTC. Translated: CSARGVGSYEQYV.

This clonotype has more than one count but fewer than ten. The chain joins TRBV20-1 to TRBJ2-3; 7 nucleotides line up with TRBD1. There are 16 residues in the CDR3. Germline loops: CDR1 DFQATT, CDR2 SNEGSKA (reference sequence). V dropped 6 bases and J dropped 2; count of bases not matched to a gene: 14. CDR3 region: CSAPEQGVPITDTQYF. CDR3 bases: TGCAGTGCGCCAGAGCAGGGGGTACCTATCACAGATACGCAGTATTTT.

Here the CDR3 reads CASSQAGPINEQYF. In DNA form, the CDR3 reads TGTGCCAGCAGCCAAGCTGGACCCATCAACGAGCAGTACTTC. The genes are TRBV14 and TRBJ2-7; the D is unclear. The CDR3 totals 14 residues. CDR1 SGHDN and CDR2 FVKESK come from the germline V gene. V shed 1 base and J shed 5 bases, with 12 bases lying between them.

The rearrangement links TRBV28 to TRBJ2-1; 10 positions match TRBD2. The CDR3 has 13 residues. From germline, CDR1 is MDHEN and CDR2 SYDVKM. V dropped 10 bases and J dropped 4; count of bases not matched to a gene: 4. The CDR3 sequence is CATSGGGYNEQFF. CDR3 coding DNA: TGTGCCACTAGCGGGGGAGGGTACAATGAGCAGTTCTTC. Based on the CDR3 plus reference TRBV28 and TRBJ2-1, the full variable domain is DVKVTQSSRYLVKRTGEKVFLECVQDMDHENMFWYRQDPGLGLRLIYFSYDVKMKEKGDIPEGYSVSREKKERFSLILESASTNQTSMYLCATSGGGYNEQFFGPGTRLTVL.

The chain combines TRBV7-9 with TRBJ2-3; 7 nucleotides match TRBD1. The CDR3 runs to 16 residues. The germline V gene has CDR1 SEHNR and CDR2 FQNEAQ (reference sequence). The junction had 9 bases not matched to a gene; V was cut back by 5 bases and J by 1 base. The CDR3 loop is CASSDPGTEGTDTQYF. Here the CDR3 DNA reads TGTGCCAGCAGCGACCCCGGGACAGAGGGCACAGATACGCAGTATTTT.

The sample holds a few counts of this clonotype. The chain carries TRBV3-1 and TRBJ2-5; a possible D gene is TRBD2 (7 bases). V lost 4 bases, J lost 4 bases, and 22 bases lay in between. This CDR3 has 17 amino acids. CDR1 and CDR2 (germline): LGHDT, YNNKEL (reference sequence). The CDR3 region has the DNA TGTGCCAGCAGCCGACCATTCTCCGGAGGGGGGGCAGAGACCCAGTACTTC. Protein sequence: CASSRPFSGGGAETQYF.

The sample holds many counts of this clonotype. V usage is TRBV3-1 and J usage is TRBJ2-3; 8 bases are a match to TRBD2. CDR1 LGHDT and CDR2 YNNKEL come from the germline V gene (reference sequence). The CDR3 sequence is 14 residues long. V shed 4 bases, J shed 2 bases, and the junction held 2 bases outside the gene matches. The CDR3 coding sequence is TGTGCCAGCAGCCCGGGACTAGACACAGATACGCAGTATTTT. The encoded protein is CASSPGLDTDTQYF.

The chain combines TRBV14 with TRBJ1-1; D call uncertain. There are 12 residues in the CDR3. Per germline, CDR1 SGHDN and CDR2 FVKESK. V lost 1 base, J lost 6 bases, and 6 bases lay in between. In DNA, the CDR3 is TGTGCCAGCAGCCAAGTCCCTCCTGAAGCTTTCTTT. Encoded protein: CASSQVPPEAFF.

The table lists this clonotype with a few counts. The gene calls are TRBV6-5 and TRBJ2-1; 11 bases are shared with TRBD1. Looked up from germline, CDR1 is MNHEY and CDR2 is SVGAGI. V shed 2 bases and J 3 bases; nucleotides not matched to a gene: 0. CDR3 length: 15 residues. The CDR3 region has the DNA TGTGCCAGCAGTTACGGGACAGGGGGCTACAATGAGCAGTTCTTC. This encodes CASSYGTGGYNEQFF.

There are a few counts of this clonotype. The genes are TRBV5-1 and TRBJ2-7; D is perhaps TRBD2 (6 bases). The germline gives CDR1 SGHRS, CDR2 YFSETQ. CDR3 size: 16 residues. V lost 4 bases and J 2 bases, leaving 19 bases between the germline ends. The CDR3 region has the DNA TGCGCCAGCAGCCAGAGGGGTGTTTTAGCGGCCTACGAGCAGTACTTC. Translation: CASSQRGVLAAYEQYF.

The gene calls are TRBV15 and TRBJ1-2; the D gene is possibly TRBD1 (5 bases). Germline loops: CDR1 LNHNV, CDR2 YYDKDF (reference sequence). CDR3 length: 14 residues. V shed 0 bases and J shed 4 bases, with 9 bases lying between them. CDR3 amino acids: CATSRDGGGYGYTF. CDR3 coding DNA: TGTGCCACCAGCAGAGATGGGGGAGGCTATGGCTACACCTTC.

This clonotype has only a few counts. This chain links TRBV6-1 with TRBJ2-3, with D perhaps matching TRBD2 (5 bases). The CDR3 loop spans 14 amino acids. The ends were cut back, 0 bases at V and 3 bases at J, with 7 bases in the middle. Germline-derived CDR1 and CDR2 are MNHNS and SASEGT. The CDR3 region has the DNA TGTGCCAGCAGTGAAGCGGAGGCTACAGATACGCAGTATTTT. It yields the protein CASSEAEATDTQYF.

This clonotype was observed a handful of times. The rearrangement joins TRBV11-3 to TRBJ2-5, with TRBD2 matching over 12 bases. This CDR3 has 16 residues. Looked up from germline, CDR1 is SGHNT and CDR2 is YENEEA. V shed 5 bases and J 3 bases; nucleotides not matched to a gene: 7. CDR3 residues: CASSETTSGSEETQYF. The CDR3 DNA follows: TGTGCCAGCAGCGAAACGACTAGCGGGAGTGAAGAGACCCAGTACTTC.

This clonotype occurred many times. The chain has TRBV5-1 and TRBJ2-1; no clear D. Trimming took 0 bases from V and 0 from J, leaving 7 bases between them. The CDR3 loop spans 15 amino acids. Germline loops: CDR1 SGHRS, CDR2 YFSETQ. The CDR3 loop is CASSLEQNSYNEQFF. The CDR3 nucleotides read TGCGCCAGCAGCTTGGAACAGAACTCCTACAATGAGCAGTTCTTC.